This T cell receptor beta chain was obtained from a study of T-cell reconstitution after alpha-beta-depleted transplantation in children. Study-level findings and limits: Some patients showed high day-60 TCRbeta diversity, which derived from surviving recipient T cells and thymic progenitors. One year post-transplant, T-cell counts and diversity were largely derived from T cells produced anew. About two months after transplant, alpha-beta T cells reportedly came from several hundred expanded graft clones.

V lost 5 bases, J lost 0 bases, and 7 bases stayed unmatched. CDR1 and CDR2 (germline): SEHNR, FQNEAQ (reference sequence). The length of the CDR3 is 16 residues. Using unique molecular identifiers, the investigators prepared the TCRbeta library. A single record per CDR3 protein comes from TCRdb applying MiXCR to the PCR reads. The sample lists 500,000 to 650,000 distinct CDR3 sequences; roughly 10% were seen once. For this clonotype: Its cognate antigen is unknown.

The origin of this receptor is a female patient aged 2-9 years who had a stem cell transplant for aplastic anemia, so the T cells may come from the graft donor. The material sequenced was PBMCs, mostly from graft donor cells, taken 180 days after TCRalphabeta/CD19-depleted stem cell transplant. The chain is built from TRBV7-9 and TRBJ2-1, with TRBD2 identical over 7 bases. CDR3 loop: CASSPRRGDSYNEQFF. The CDR3 nucleotides read TGTGCCAGCAGCCCACGTCGGGGGGACTCCTACAATGAGCAGTTCTTC.